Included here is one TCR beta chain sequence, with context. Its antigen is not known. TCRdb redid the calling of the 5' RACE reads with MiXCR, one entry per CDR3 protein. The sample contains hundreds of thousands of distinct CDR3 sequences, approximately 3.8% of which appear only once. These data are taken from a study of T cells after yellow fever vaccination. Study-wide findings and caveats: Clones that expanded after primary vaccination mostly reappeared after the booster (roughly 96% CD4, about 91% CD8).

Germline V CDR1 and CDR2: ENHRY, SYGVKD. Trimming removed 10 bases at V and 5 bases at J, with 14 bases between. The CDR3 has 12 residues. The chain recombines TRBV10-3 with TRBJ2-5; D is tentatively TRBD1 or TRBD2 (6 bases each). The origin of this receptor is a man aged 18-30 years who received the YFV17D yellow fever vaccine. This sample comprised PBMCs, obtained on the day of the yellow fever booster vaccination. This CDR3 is CATGGIWETQYF. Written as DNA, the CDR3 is TGTGCCACCGGGGGCATCTGGGAGACCCAGTACTTC.